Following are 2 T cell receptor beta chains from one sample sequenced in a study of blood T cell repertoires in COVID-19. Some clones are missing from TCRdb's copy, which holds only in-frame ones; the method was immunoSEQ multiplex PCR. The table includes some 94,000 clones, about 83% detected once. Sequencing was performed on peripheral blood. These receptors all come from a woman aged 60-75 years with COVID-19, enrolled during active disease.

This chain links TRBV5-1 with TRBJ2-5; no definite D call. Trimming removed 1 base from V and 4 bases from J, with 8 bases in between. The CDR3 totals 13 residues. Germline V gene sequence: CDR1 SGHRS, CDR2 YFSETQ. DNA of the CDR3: TGCGCCAGCAGCTTGACTCGTGTAGAGACCCAGTACTTC. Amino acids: CASSLTRVETQYF.

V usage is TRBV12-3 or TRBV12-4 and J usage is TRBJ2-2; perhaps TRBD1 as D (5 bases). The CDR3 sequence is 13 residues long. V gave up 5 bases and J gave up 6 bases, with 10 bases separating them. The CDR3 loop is CASSPGFPGELFF. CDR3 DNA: TGTGCCAGCAGTCCAGGGTTCCCCGGGGAGCTGTTTTTT.